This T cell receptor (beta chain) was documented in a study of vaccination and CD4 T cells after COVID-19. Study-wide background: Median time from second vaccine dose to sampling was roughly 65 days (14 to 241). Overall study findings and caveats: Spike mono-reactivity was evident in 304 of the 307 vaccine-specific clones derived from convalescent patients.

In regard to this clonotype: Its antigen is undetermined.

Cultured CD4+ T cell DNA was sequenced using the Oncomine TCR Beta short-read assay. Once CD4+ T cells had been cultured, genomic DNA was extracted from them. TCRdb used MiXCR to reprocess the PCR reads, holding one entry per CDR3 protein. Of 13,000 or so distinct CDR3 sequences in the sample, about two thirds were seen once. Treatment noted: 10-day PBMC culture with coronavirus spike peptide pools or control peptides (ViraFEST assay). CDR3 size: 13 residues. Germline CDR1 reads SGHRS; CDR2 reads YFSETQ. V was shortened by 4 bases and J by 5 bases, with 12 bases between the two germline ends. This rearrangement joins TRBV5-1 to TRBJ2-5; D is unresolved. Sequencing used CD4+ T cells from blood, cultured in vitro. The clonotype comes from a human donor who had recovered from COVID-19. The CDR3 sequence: CASSRVGSETQYF. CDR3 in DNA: TGCGCCAGCAGCCGGGTGGGGTCGGAGACCCAGTACTTC.